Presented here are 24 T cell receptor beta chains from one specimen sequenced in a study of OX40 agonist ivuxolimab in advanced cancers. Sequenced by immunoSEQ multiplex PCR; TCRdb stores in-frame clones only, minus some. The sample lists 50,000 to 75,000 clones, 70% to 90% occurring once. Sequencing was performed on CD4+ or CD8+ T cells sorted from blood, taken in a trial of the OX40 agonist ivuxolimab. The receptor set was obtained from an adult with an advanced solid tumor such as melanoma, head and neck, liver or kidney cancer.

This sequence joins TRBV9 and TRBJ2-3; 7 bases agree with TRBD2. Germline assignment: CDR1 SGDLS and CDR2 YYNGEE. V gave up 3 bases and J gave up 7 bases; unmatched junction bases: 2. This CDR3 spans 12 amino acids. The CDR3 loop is CASSEGGNTQYF. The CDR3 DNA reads TGTGCCAGCAGCGAGGGAGGGAATACGCAGTATTTT. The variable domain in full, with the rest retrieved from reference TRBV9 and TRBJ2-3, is DSGVTQTPKHLITATGQRVTLRCSPRSGDLSVYWYQQSLDQGLQFLIQYYNGEERAKGNILERFSAQQFPDLHSELNLSSLELGDSALYFCASSEGGNTQYFGPGTRLTVL.

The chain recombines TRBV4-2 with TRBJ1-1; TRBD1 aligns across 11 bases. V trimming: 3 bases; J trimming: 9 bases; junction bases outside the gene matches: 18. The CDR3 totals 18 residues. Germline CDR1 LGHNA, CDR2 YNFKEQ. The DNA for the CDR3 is TGTGCCAGCAGCCACCCGGGACAGGGGGTTGGGGGAGCCCGCCAAGCTTTCTTT. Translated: CASSHPGQGVGGARQAFF.

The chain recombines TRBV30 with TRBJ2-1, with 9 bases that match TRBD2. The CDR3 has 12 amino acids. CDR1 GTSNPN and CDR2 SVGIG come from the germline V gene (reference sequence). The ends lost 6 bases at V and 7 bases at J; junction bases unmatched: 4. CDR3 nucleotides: TGTGCCTGTCTAGCGGGGTTTAATGAGCAGTTCTTC. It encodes CACLAGFNEQFF.

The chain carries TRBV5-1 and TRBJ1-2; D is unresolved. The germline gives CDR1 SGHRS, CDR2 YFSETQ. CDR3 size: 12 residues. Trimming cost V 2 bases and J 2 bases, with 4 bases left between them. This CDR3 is CASSLYNYGYTF. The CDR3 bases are TGCGCCAGCAGCTTATACAACTATGGCTACACCTTC.

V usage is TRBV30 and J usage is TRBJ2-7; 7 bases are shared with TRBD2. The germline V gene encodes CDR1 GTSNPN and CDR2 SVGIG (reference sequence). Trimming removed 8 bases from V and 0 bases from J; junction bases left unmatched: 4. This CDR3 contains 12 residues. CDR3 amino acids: CAVGGSSYEQYF. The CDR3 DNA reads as TGTGCCGTGGGCGGGAGCTCCTACGAGCAGTACTTC. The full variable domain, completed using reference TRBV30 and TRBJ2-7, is SQTIHQWPATLVQPVGSPLSLECTVEGTSNPNLYWYRQAAGRGLQLLFYSVGIGQISSEVPQNLSASRPQDRQFILSSKKLLLSDSGFYLCAVGGSSYEQYFGPGTRLTVT.

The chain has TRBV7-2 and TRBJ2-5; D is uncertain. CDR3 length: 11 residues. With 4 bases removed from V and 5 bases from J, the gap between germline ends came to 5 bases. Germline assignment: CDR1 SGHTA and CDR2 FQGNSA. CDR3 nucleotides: TGTGCCAGCAGCTCCGTCGAGACCCAGTACTTC. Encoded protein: CASSSVETQYF. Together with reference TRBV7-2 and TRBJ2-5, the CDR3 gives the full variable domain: GAGVSQSPSNKVTEKGKDVELRCDPISGHTALYWYRQSLGQGLEFLIYFQGNSAPDKSGLPSDRFSAERTGGSVSTLTIQRTQQEDSAVYLCASSSVETQYFGPGTRLLVL.

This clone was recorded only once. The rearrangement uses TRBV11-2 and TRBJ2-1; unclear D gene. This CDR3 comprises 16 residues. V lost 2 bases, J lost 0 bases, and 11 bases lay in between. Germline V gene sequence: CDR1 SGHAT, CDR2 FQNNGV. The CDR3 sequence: CASSLSRRRSYNEQFF. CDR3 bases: TGTGCCAGCAGCTTATCCCGGCGCCGCTCCTACAATGAGCAGTTCTTC.

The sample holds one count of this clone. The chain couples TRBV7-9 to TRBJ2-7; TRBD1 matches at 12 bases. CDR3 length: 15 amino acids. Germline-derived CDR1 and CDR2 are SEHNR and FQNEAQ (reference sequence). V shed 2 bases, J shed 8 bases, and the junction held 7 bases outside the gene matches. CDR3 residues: CASSLTGTGGAKQYF. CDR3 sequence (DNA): TGTGCCAGCAGCTTAACCGGGACAGGGGGCGCAAAGCAGTACTTC. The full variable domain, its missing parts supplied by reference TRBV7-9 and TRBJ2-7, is DTGVSQNPRHKITKRGQNVTFRCDPISEHNRLYWYRQTLGQGPEFLTYFQNEAQLEKSRLLSDRFSAERPKGSFSTLEIQRTEQGDSAMYLCASSLTGTGGAKQYFGPGTRLTVT.

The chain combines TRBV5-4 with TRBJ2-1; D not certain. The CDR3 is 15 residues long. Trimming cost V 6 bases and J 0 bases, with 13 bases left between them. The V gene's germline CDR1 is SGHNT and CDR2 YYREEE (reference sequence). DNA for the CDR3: TGTGCCAGCACCGAACCCTCACGCTCCTACAATGAGCAGTTCTTC. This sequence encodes CASTEPSRSYNEQFF.

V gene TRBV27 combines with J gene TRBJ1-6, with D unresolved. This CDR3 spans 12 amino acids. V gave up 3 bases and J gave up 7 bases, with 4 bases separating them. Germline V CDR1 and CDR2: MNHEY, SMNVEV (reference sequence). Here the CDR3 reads CASSFGNSPLHF. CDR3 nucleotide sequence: TGTGCCAGCAGTTTCGGCAATTCACCCCTCCACTTT.

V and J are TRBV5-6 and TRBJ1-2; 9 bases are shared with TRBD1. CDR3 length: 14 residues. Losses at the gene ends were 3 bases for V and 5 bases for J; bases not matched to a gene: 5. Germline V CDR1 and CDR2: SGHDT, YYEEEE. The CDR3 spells CASSSPGTGYGYTF. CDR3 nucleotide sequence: TGTGCCAGCAGCTCACCCGGGACAGGGTATGGCTACACCTTC.

The CDR3 nucleotides read TGTGCCAGCAGTCCCCCGGGGGCTCAGGAGAAGCAGTTCTTC. As protein: CASSPPGAQEKQFF. V is TRBV28 and J is TRBJ2-1, with D tentatively TRBD1 or TRBD2 (6 bases each). Trimming stripped 5 bases from V and 11 bases from J, with 19 bases between. CDR3 size: 14 residues. Germline-derived CDR1 and CDR2 are MDHEN and SYDVKM.

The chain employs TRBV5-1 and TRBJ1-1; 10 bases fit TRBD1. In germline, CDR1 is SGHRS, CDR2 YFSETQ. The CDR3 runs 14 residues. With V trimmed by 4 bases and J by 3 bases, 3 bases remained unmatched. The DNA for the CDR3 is TGCGCCAGCAGCAGCGGGACAGGGGACACTGAAGCTTTCTTT. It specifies CASSSGTGDTEAFF. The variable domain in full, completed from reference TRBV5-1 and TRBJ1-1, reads KAGVTQTPRYLIKTRGQQVTLSCSPISGHRSVSWYQQTPGQGLQFLFEYFSETQRNKGNFPGRFSGRQFSNSRSEMNVSTLELGDSALYLCASSSGTGDTEAFFGQGTRLTVV.

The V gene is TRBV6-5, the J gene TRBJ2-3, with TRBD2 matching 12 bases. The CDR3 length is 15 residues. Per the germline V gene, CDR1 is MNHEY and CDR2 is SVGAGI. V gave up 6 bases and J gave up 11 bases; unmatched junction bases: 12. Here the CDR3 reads CASRPTSGGPWEQYF. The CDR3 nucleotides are TGTGCCAGCAGACCGACTAGCGGGGGCCCATGGGAGCAGTATTTT.

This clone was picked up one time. CDR3 region: CASSVGTGGVGSSYEQYF. The CDR3 DNA reads as TGCGCCAGCAGCGTAGGGACAGGGGGCGTCGGGAGTTCCTACGAGCAGTACTTC. The rearrangement links TRBV5-1 to TRBJ2-7; 12 nucleotides align to TRBD1. The CDR3 is made up of 18 amino acids. The germline CDR1 and CDR2 sequences are SGHRS and YFSETQ. V was pared by 4 bases and J by 1 base, with 12 bases of the junction left unmatched.

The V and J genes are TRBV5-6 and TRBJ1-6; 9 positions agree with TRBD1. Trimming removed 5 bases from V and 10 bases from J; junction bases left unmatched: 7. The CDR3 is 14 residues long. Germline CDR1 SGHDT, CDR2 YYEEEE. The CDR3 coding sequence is TGTGCCAGCAGATCCGGGACAGGGTACTCACCCCTCCACTTT. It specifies CASRSGTGYSPLHF.

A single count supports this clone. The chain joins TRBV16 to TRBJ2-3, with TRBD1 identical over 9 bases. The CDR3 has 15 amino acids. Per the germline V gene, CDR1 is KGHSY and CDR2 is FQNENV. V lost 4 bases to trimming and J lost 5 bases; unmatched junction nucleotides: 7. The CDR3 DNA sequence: TGTGCCAGCAGCCTTGGACAGGGGAGGGGAGATACGCAGTATTTT. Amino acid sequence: CASSLGQGRGDTQYF.

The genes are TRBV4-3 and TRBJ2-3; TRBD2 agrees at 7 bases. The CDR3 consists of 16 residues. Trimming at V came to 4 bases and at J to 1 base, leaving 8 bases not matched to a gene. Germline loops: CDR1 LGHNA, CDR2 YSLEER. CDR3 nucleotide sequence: TGCGCCAGCAGCCCGCGAGCTAGCGGAGGCACAGATACGCAGTATTTT. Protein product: CASSPRASGGTDTQYF.

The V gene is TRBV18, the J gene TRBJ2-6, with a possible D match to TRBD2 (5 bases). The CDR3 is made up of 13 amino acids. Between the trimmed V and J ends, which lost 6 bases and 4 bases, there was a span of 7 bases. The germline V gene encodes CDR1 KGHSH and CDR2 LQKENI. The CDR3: CASSPGGANVLTF. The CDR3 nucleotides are TGTGCCAGCTCCCCGGGGGGGGCCAACGTCCTGACTTTC.

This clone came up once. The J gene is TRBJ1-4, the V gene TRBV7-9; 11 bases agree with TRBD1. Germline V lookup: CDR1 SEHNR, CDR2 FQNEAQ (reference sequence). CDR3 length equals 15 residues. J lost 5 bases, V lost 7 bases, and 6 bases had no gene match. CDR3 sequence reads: CASTSGQGGNEKLFF. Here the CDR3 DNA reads TGTGCCAGCACCTCGGGACAGGGGGGGAATGAAAAACTGTTTTTT. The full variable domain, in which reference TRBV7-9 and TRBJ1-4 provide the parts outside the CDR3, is DTGVSQNPRHKITKRGQNVTFRCDPISEHNRLYWYRQTLGQGPEFLTYFQNEAQLEKSRLLSDRFSAERPKGSFSTLEIQRTEQGDSAMYLCASTSGQGGNEKLFFGSGTQLSVL.

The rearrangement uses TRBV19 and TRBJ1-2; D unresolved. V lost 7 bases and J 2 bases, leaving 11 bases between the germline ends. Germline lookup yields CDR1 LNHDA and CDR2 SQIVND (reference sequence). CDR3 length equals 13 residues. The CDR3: CASTKWANYGYTF. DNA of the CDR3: TGTGCCAGTACCAAGTGGGCGAACTATGGCTACACCTTC.

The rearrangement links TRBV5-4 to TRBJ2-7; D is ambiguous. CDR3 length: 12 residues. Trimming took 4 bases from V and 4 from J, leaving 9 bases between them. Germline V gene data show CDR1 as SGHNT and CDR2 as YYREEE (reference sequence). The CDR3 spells CASSPDSYEQYF. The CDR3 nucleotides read TGTGCCAGCAGCCCGGATAGTTACGAGCAGTACTTC. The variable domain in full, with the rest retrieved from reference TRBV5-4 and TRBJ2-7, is ETGVTQSPTHLIKTRGQQVTLRCSSQSGHNTVSWYQQALGQGPQFIFQYYREEENGRGNFPPRFSGLQFPNYSSELNVNALELDDSALYLCASSPDSYEQYFGPGTRLTVT.

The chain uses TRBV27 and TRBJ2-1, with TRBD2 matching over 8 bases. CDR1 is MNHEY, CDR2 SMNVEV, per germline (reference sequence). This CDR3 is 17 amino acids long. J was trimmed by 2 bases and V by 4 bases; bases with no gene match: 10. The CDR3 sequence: CASSSLGTRIPYNEQFF. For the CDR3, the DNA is TGTGCCAGCAGTTCCCTAGGGACTAGGATACCCTACAATGAGCAGTTCTTC.

The CDR3 DNA reads TGTGCCAGCAGCTCGCCTCGGAGCTCTGGAAACACCATATATTTT. It yields the protein CASSSPRSSGNTIYF. This sequence joins TRBV11-2 and TRBJ1-3; D gene ambiguous. Germline CDR1 reads SGHAT; CDR2 reads FQNNGV. The CDR3 has 15 residues. Trimming left V 4 bases short and J 0 bases short, with 10 bases between.